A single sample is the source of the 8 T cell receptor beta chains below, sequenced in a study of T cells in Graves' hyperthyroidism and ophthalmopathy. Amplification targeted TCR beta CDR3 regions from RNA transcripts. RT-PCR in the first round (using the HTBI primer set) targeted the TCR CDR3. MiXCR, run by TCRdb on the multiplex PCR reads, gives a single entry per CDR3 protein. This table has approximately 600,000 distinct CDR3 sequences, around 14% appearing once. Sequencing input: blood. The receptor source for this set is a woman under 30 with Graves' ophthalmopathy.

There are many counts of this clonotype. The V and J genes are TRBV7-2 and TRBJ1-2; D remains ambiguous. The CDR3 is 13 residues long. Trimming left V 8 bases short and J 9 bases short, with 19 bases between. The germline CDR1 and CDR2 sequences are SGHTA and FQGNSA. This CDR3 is CASPRGPLRRYTF. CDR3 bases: TGTGCCAGCCCGAGAGGCCCCTTAAGGCGCTACACCTTC.

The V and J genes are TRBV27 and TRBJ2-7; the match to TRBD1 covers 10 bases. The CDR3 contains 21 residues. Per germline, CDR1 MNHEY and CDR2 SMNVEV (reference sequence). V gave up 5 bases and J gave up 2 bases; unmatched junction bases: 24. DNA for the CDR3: TGTGCCAGCAGTACTTGGGACAGGGGCTTATTTTACTCACTAGCAGCCTACGAGCAGTACTTC. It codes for CASSTWDRGLFYSLAAYEQYF.

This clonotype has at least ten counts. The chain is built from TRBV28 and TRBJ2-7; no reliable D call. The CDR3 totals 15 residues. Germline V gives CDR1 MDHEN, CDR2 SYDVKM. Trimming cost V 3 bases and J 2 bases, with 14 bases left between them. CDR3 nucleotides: TGTGCCAGCAGTTTGGCCCTCTCTCGGACCTACGAGCAGTACTTC. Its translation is CASSLALSRTYEQYF.

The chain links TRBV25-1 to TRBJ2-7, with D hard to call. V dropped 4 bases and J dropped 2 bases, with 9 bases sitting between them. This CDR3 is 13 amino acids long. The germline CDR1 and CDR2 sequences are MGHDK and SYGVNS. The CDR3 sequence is CASSVPSTYEQYF. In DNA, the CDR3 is TGTGCCAGCAGTGTCCCTAGTACCTACGAGCAGTACTTC.

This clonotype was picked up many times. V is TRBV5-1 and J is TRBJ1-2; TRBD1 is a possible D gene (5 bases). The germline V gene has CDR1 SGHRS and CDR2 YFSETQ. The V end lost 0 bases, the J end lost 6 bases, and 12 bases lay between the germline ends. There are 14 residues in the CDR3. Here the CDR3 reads CASSLEQARDGYTF. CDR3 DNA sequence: TGCGCCAGCAGCTTGGAACAGGCTCGGGATGGCTACACCTTC. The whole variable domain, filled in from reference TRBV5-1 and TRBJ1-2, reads KAGVTQTPRYLIKTRGQQVTLSCSPISGHRSVSWYQQTPGQGLQFLFEYFSETQRNKGNFPGRFSGRQFSNSRSEMNVSTLELGDSALYLCASSLEQARDGYTFGSGTRLTVV.

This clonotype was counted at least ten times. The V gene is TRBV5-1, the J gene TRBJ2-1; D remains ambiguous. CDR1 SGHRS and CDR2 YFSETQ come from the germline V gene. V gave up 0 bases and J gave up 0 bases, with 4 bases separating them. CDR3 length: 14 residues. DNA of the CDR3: TGCGCCAGCAGCTTGGACACCTCCTACAATGAGCAGTTCTTC. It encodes CASSLDTSYNEQFF.

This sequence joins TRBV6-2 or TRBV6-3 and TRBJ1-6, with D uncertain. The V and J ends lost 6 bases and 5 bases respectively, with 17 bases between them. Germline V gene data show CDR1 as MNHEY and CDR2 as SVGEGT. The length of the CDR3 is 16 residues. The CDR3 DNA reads TGTGCCAGCAGCTCCCAATCAGCGGGGAATAATTCACCCCTCCACTTT. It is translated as CASSSQSAGNNSPLHF.

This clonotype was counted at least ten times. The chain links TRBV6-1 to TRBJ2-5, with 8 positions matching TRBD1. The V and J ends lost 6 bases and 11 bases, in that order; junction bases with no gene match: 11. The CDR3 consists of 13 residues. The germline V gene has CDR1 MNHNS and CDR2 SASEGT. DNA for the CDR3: TGTGCCAGCAGGAGAACGGGGCAGGGGGCTCAGTACTTC. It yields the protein CASRRTGQGAQYF.